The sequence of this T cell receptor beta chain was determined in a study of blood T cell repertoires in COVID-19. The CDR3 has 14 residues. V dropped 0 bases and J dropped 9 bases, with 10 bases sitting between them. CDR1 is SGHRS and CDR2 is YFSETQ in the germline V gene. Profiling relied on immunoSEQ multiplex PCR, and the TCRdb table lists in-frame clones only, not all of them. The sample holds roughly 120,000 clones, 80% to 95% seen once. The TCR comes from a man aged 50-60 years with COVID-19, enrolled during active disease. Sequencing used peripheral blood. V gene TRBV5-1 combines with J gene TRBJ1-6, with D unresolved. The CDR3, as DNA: TGCGCCAGCAGCTTGGCCTTTCTAGGTTCACCCCTCCACTTT. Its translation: CASSLAFLGSPLHF.